In this sample, the clone carrying this T cell receptor (beta chain) turned up many times. The target antigen is unknown. This sample was taken from a study of response to subunit inactivated influenza vaccine. The study's findings and limits: Authors suggested seasonal influenza vaccinations each recruit few new T cells.

This CDR3 region has 13 residues. V lost 3 bases and J 1 base, leaving 6 bases between the germline ends. Germline lookup yields CDR1 MGHRA and CDR2 YSYEKL. TCRdb passed the RT-PCR reads through MiXCR, listing each CDR3 protein once. The sample includes about 520,000 distinct CDR3 sequences, under 8.5% of them seen just once. This receptor was identified in a man between 50 and 69 years old who received an inactivated influenza vaccine. This specimen consisted of PBMCs from blood, obtained 23 months after vaccination. V usage is TRBV4-1 and J usage is TRBJ2-5; D is undetermined. CDR3 protein: CASSQRVQETQYF. CDR3 sequence (DNA): TGCGCCAGCAGCCAGAGAGTCCAAGAGACCCAGTACTTC.